The 14 T cell receptor beta chains given below trace back to one sample, sequenced in a study of OX40 agonist ivuxolimab in advanced cancers. Sequenced by immunoSEQ multiplex PCR; TCRdb stores in-frame clones only, minus some. This sample has more than 100,000 clones, with approximately 92% found just once. This sample comprised CD4+ or CD8+ T cells sorted from blood, obtained in a trial of the OX40 agonist ivuxolimab. These receptor sequences come from an adult with an advanced solid tumor such as melanoma, head and neck, liver or kidney cancer.

The CDR3 DNA reads as TGTGCCAGCAGCGACCCGGGACAGGGGAACTACGAGCAGTACTTC. This encodes CASSDPGQGNYEQYF. V gene TRBV7-8 combines with J gene TRBJ2-7; 10 bases map to TRBD1. From germline, CDR1 is SGHVS and CDR2 FQNEAQ. The CDR3 length is 15 residues. Unmatched junction bases numbered 7, after V lost 5 bases and J lost 3 bases.

The rearrangement uses TRBV28 and TRBJ2-7, with 16 bases that match TRBD2. Germline loops: CDR1 MDHEN, CDR2 SYDVKM. CDR3 size: 17 residues. Trimming took 6 bases from V and 3 from J; bases not matched to a gene: 8. The CDR3 sequence is CASRSAGLAGGFYEQYF. As DNA, the CDR3 is TGTGCCAGCAGAAGCGCGGGACTAGCGGGGGGGTTCTACGAGCAGTACTTC.

The chain couples TRBV11-2 to TRBJ1-1, with D possibly matching TRBD1 (5 bases). Germline V lookup: CDR1 SGHAT, CDR2 FQNNGV. Between the trimmed V and J ends, which lost 1 base and 1 base, there was a span of 13 bases. CDR3 length equals 16 residues. CDR3 amino acids: CASSLGLRERNTEAFF. The DNA of the CDR3 is TGTGCCAGCAGCTTAGGACTCAGGGAAAGGAACACTGAAGCTTTCTTT.

The genes are TRBV30 and TRBJ2-5; 9 bases map to TRBD1. The germline V gene encodes CDR1 GTSNPN and CDR2 SVGIG (reference sequence). CDR3 length: 14 residues. The V segment lost 0 bases and the J segment 6 bases; nucleotides outside the gene matches: 5. The CDR3 bases are TGTGCCTGGAGTGTCACAGGGGGCGCGAAGACCCAGTACTTC. It is translated as CAWSVTGGAKTQYF.

The chain links TRBV5-1 to TRBJ1-2; D gene uncertain. Trimming cost V 0 bases and J 0 bases, with 3 bases left between them. The germline gives CDR1 SGHRS, CDR2 YFSETQ. This CDR3 spans 13 amino acids. The CDR3, as DNA: TGCGCCAGCAGCTTGGATTCTAACTATGGCTACACCTTC. Translation gives CASSLDSNYGYTF.

CDR3 residues: CASSTGASNEKLFF. The CDR3 DNA is TGTGCCAGCAGTACAGGGGCTTCAAATGAAAAACTGTTTTTT. The chain has TRBV28 and TRBJ1-4, with 7 bases aligning to TRBD1. V lost 5 bases and J lost 5; bases outside the gene matches: 5. The CDR3 length is 14 residues. Per the germline V gene, CDR1 is MDHEN and CDR2 is SYDVKM.

This clone was counted a few times. J is TRBJ1-4 and V is TRBV25-1; D uncertain. V was shortened by 3 bases and J by 8 bases, with 1 base between the two germline ends. Germline CDR1 MGHDK, CDR2 SYGVNS. The length of the CDR3 is 10 residues. For the CDR3, the DNA is TGTGCCAGCAGTGAGGAAAAACTGTTTTTT. The encoded protein is CASSEEKLFF.

CDR3 protein: CASSSPVTYNEQFF. In DNA, the CDR3 is TGTGCCAGCAGCTCCCCAGTAACCTACAATGAGCAGTTCTTC. The V gene is TRBV7-9, the J gene TRBJ2-1; D is unclear. The CDR3 loop spans 14 amino acids. V was clipped by 4 bases and J by 2 bases, with 9 bases between them. Germline V gene lookup returns CDR1 SEHNR and CDR2 FQNEAQ (reference sequence).

This sequence joins TRBV11-2 and TRBJ2-1; D is possibly TRBD1 (5 bases). Looked up from germline, CDR1 is SGHAT and CDR2 is FQNNGV. V lost 0 bases to trimming and J lost 0 bases, with 6 bases between them. This CDR3 has 15 amino acids. The DNA for the CDR3 is TGTGCCAGCAGCTTAGACCAGGGCTCCTACAATGAGCAGTTCTTC. Translation: CASSLDQGSYNEQFF.

The V call is TRBV7-3, the J call TRBJ2-7; the D gene could be TRBD1 or TRBD2 (5 bases each). The length of the CDR3 is 16 residues. CDR1 and CDR2 (germline): SGHTA, FQGTGA. Trimming shortened V by 5 bases and J by 3 bases, and 20 bases separated the two germline ends. The CDR3 protein is CASSQRIRDGVYEQYF. In DNA form, the CDR3 reads TGTGCCAGCAGCCAAAGGATAAGGGACGGAGTCTACGAGCAGTACTTC.

This clone was picked up one time. CDR3 sequence (DNA): TGTGCCAGCAGTCCCCCCCTAAACAATGAGCAGTTCTTC. This translates into CASSPPLNNEQFF. The V and J genes are TRBV6-6 and TRBJ2-1, with D unclear. The length of the CDR3 is 13 residues. The V end lost 5 bases, the J end lost 5 bases, and 10 bases lay between the germline ends. The germline CDR1 and CDR2 sequences are MNHNY and SVGAGI (reference sequence).

The chain combines TRBV5-1 with TRBJ2-7; tentatively, D is TRBD1 or TRBD2 (5 bases each). Germline V CDR1 and CDR2: SGHRS, YFSETQ. The V end lost 4 bases, the J end lost 3 bases, and 17 bases lay between the germline ends. This CDR3 is 15 amino acids long. The CDR3 DNA reads as TGCGCCAGCAGCCGAGACGGGACGGGAAACTACGAGCAGTACTTC. Translation gives CASSRDGTGNYEQYF.

V gene TRBV10-3 combines with J gene TRBJ2-3; 11 positions agree with TRBD2. Germline V gene lookup returns CDR1 ENHRY and CDR2 SYGVKD. The CDR3 is made up of 19 amino acids. Trimming at V came to 0 bases and at J to 7 bases, leaving 15 bases not matched to a gene. The CDR3 protein is CAISESSNYTSGGSYTQYF. The DNA for the CDR3 is TGTGCCATCAGTGAGTCCTCGAATTATACTAGCGGGGGCTCATATACGCAGTATTTT.

This clone came up a few times. The V call is TRBV30, the J call TRBJ1-6, with D perhaps matching TRBD1 (6 bases). Germline V gene lookup returns CDR1 GTSNPN and CDR2 SVGIG (reference sequence). V lost 4 bases and J 10 bases, leaving 14 bases between the germline ends. This CDR3 has 13 residues. The CDR3 DNA sequence: TGTGCCTGGAAGGAGGGGGACGGATCACCCCTCCACTTT. It codes for CAWKEGDGSPLHF. Complete variable domain (other parts from reference TRBV30 and TRBJ1-6): SQTIHQWPATLVQPVGSPLSLECTVEGTSNPNLYWYRQAAGRGLQLLFYSVGIGQISSEVPQNLSASRPQDRQFILSSKKLLLSDSGFYLCAWKEGDGSPLHFGNGTRLTVT.